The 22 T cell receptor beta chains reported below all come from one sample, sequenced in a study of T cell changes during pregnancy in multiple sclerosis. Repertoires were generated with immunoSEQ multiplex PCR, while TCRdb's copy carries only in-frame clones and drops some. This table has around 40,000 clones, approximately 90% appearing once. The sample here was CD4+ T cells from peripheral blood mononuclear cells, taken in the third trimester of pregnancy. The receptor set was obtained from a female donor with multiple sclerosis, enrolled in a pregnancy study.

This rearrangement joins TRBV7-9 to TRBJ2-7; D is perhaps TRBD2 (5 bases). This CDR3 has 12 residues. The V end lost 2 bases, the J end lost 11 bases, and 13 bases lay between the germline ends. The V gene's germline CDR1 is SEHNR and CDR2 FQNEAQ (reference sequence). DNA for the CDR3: TGTGCCAGCAGCTTAAATGAGGGAGTGAAGTACTTC. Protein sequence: CASSLNEGVKYF.

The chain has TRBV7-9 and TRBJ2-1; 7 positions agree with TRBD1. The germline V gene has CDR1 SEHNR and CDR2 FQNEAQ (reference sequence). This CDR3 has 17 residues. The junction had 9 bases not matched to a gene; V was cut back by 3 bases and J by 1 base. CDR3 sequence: CASSLGITGVSYNEQFF. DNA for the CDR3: TGTGCCAGCAGCTTGGGGATTACAGGGGTTTCCTACAATGAGCAGTTCTTC.

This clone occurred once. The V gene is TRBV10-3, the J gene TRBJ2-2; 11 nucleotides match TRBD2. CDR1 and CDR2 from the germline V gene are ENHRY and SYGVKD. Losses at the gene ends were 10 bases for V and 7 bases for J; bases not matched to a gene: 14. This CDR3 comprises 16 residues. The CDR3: CATSGTSGQGSGELFF. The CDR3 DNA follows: TGTGCCACCTCCGGGACTAGCGGCCAGGGGAGCGGGGAGCTGTTTTTT.

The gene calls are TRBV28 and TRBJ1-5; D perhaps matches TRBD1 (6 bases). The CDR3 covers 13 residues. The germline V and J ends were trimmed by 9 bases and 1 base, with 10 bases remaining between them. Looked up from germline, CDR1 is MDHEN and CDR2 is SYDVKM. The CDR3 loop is CASIQGSNQPQHF. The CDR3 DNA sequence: TGTGCCAGTATCCAGGGGAGCAATCAGCCCCAGCATTTT.

The CDR3 DNA reads TGCAGCATATCAGGGGGCCCAAACGCTGAAGCTTTCTTT. Translating gives CSISGGPNAEAFF. This sequence joins TRBV29-1 and TRBJ1-1; 8 bases are shared with TRBD1. The CDR3 is 13 amino acids. Trimming removed 8 bases from V and 6 bases from J; junction bases left unmatched: 11. Germline CDR1 is SQVTM and CDR2 is ANQGSEA.

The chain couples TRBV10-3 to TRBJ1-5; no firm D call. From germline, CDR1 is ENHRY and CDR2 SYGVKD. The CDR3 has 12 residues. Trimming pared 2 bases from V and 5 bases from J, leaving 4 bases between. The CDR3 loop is CAISEVDQPQHF. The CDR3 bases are TGTGCCATCAGTGAGGTCGATCAGCCCCAGCATTTT.

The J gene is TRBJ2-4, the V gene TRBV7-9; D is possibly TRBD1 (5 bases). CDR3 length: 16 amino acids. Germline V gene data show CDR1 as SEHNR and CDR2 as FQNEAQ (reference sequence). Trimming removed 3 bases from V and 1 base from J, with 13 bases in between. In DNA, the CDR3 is TGTGCCAGCAGCTTGGGGTCAGGGTGGGCCAAAAACATTCAGTACTTC. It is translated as CASSLGSGWAKNIQYF.

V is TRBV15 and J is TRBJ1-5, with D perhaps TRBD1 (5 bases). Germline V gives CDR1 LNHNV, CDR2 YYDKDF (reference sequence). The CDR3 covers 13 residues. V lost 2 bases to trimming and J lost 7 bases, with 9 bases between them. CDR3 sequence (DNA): TGTGCCACCAGCAGACAGGGAGGGCAGCCCCAGCATTTT. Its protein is CATSRQGGQPQHF.

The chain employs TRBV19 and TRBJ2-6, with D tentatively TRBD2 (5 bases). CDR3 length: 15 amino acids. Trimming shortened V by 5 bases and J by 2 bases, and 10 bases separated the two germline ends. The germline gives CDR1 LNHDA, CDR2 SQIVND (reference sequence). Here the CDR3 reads CASSLPGTGANVLTF. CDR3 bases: TGTGCCAGTAGTCTCCCCGGGACTGGGGCCAACGTCCTGACTTTC.

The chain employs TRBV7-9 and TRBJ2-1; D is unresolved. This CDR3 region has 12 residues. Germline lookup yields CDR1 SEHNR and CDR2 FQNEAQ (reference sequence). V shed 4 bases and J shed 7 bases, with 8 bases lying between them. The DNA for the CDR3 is TGTGCCAGCAGCTCCTATAATAATGAGCAGTTCTTC. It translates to CASSSYNNEQFF.

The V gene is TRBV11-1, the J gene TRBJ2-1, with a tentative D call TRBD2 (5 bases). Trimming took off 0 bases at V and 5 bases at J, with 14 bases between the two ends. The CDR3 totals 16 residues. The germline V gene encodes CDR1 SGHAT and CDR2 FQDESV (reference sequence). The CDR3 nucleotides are TGTGCCAGCAGCTTAGCTAGAGGGCTTGGTAACAATGAGCAGTTCTTC. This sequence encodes CASSLARGLGNNEQFF.

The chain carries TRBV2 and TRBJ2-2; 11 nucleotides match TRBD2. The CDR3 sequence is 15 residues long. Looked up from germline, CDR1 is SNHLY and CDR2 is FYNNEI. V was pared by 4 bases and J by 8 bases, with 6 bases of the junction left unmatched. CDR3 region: CASSGFTSGSGELFF. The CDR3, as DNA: TGTGCCAGCAGTGGATTTACTAGCGGGAGTGGGGAGCTGTTTTTT.

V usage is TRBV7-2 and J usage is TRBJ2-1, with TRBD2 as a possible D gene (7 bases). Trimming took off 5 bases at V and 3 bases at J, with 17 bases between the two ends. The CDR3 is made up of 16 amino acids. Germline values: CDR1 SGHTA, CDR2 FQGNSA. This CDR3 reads CASSLTGGQLYNEQFF. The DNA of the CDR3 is TGTGCCAGCAGCCTCACCGGGGGGCAACTCTACAATGAGCAGTTCTTC.

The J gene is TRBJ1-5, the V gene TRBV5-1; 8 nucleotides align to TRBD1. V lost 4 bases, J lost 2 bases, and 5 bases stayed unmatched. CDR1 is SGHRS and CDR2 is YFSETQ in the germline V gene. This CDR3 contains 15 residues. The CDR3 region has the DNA TGCGCCAGCAGCCTTGAGACAGGGGGCAATCAGCCCCAGCATTTT. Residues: CASSLETGGNQPQHF.

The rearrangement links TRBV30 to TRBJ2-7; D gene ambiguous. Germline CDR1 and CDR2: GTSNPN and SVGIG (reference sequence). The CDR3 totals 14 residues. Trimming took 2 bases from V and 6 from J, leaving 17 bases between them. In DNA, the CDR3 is TGTGCCTGGAGTCCCTTAGACATCCTCAGCGAGCAGTACTTC. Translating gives CAWSPLDILSEQYF.

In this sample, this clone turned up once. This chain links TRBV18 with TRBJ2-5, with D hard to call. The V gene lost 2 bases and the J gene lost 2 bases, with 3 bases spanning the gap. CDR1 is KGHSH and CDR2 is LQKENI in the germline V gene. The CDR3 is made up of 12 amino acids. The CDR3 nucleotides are TGTGCCAGCTCACCATTACAAGAGACCCAGTACTTC. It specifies CASSPLQETQYF. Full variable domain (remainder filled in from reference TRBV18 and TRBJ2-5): NAGVMQNPRHLVRRRGQEARLRCSPMKGHSHVYWYRQLPEEGLKFMVYLQKENIIDESGMPKERFSAEFPKEGPSILRIQQVVRGDSAAYFCASSPLQETQYFGPGTRLLVL.

DNA of the CDR3: TGTGCCAGCTCGTTAACAGGGAACACCGGGGAGCTGTTTTTT. As protein: CASSLTGNTGELFF. The V and J genes are TRBV18 and TRBJ2-2, with D possibly TRBD1 on 5 matching bases. There are 14 residues in the CDR3. Germline V gene sequence: CDR1 KGHSH, CDR2 LQKENI. V was clipped by 6 bases and J by 1 base, with 9 bases between them. Supplemented by reference TRBV18 and TRBJ2-2, the full variable domain reads NAGVMQNPRHLVRRRGQEARLRCSPMKGHSHVYWYRQLPEEGLKFMVYLQKENIIDESGMPKERFSAEFPKEGPSILRIQQVVRGDSAAYFCASSLTGNTGELFFGEGSRLTVL.

CDR3 residues: CAWGTGNSGNTIYF. CDR3 nucleotides: TGTGCCTGGGGTACAGGAAACTCTGGAAACACCATATATTTT. The chain has TRBV30 and TRBJ1-3; a possible D gene is TRBD1 (5 bases). Trimming took off 5 bases at V and 0 bases at J, with 11 bases between the two ends. The V gene's germline CDR1 is GTSNPN and CDR2 SVGIG (reference sequence). The CDR3 covers 14 residues.

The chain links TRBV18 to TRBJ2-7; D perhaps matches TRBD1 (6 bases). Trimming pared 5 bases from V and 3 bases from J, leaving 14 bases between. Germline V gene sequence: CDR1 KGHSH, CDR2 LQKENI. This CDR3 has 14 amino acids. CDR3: CASSAQGILYEQYF. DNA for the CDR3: TGTGCCAGCTCAGCGCAGGGGATTCTCTACGAGCAGTACTTC.

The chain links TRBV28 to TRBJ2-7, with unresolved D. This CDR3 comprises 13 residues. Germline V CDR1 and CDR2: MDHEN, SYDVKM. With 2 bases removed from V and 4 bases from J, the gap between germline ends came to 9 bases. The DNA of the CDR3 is TGTGCCAGCAGTTTAACTATCCAATACGAGCAGTACTTC. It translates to CASSLTIQYEQYF.

The CDR3 reads CAWSVGTGIIYEQYF. In DNA form, the CDR3 reads TGTGCCTGGAGTGTAGGGACAGGGATAATTTACGAGCAGTACTTC. This chain joins TRBV30 and TRBJ2-7, with TRBD1 matching over 9 bases. V was pared by 0 bases and J by 4 bases, with 7 bases of the junction left unmatched. Germline CDR1 GTSNPN, CDR2 SVGIG (reference sequence). The CDR3 totals 15 residues.

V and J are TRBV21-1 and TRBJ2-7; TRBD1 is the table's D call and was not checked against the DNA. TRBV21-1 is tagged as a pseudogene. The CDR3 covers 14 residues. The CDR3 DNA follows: TGTGCCAGCAGCAAGGCCGGGGACAGCTACGAGCAGTACTTC. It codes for CASSKAGDSYEQYF.